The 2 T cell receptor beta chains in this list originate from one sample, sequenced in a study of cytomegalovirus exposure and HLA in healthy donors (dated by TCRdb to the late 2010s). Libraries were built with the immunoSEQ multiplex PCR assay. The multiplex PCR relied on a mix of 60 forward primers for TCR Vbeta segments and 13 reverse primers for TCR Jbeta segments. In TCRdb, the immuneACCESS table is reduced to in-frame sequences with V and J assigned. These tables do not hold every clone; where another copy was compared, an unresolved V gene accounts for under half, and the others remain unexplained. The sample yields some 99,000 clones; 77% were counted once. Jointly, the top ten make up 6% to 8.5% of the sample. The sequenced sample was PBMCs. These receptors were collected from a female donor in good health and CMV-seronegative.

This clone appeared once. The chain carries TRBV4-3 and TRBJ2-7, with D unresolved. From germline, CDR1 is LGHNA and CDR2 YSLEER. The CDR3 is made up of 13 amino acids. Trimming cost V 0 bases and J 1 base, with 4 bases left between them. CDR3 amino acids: CASSQDMSYEQYF. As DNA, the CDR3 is TGCGCCAGCAGCCAAGATATGTCCTACGAGCAGTACTTC.

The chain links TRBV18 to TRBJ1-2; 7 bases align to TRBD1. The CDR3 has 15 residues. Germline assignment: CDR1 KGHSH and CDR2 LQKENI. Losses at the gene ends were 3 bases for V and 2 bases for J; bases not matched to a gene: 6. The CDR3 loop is CASSPGDRQNYGYTF. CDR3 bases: TGTGCCAGCTCACCGGGGGACAGACAAAACTATGGCTACACCTTC.